This is a list of T cell receptor beta chains from one sample in a study of cytomegalovirus exposure and HLA in healthy donors. The method was immunoSEQ multiplex PCR; TCRdb's version includes in-frame clones alone and lacks a portion of them. The sample shows about 150,000 clones, about 85% of them seen only once. Sequenced: PBMCs. These receptors were collected from a boy aged 2 to 9 in good health and CMV-seronegative. Each CDR3 is given with its conserved first and last residue. A D gene is named only where the DNA matches it firmly. Only some rows state a clone size, as once, few, many or a class for expanded clones.

CASRDGQGAVTGELFF | TGTGCCAGTAGGGACGGACAGGGGGCTGTCACCGGGGAGCTGTTTTTT | TRBJ2-2 | TRBD1 | few | TRBV25-1
CASSLGLAEQETQYF | TGTGCCAGCAGCTTGGGACTAGCGGAACAAGAGACCCAGTACTTC | TRBJ2-5 | TRBD2 | NA | TRBV5-8
CASRTTSGTYNEQFF | TGTGCCAGCAGGACTACTAGCGGGACCTACAATGAGCAGTTCTTC | TRBJ2-1 | TRBD2 | NA | TRBV6-5
CSSSLTQGATEAFF | TGTTCCAGCAGTCTCACACAGGGGGCGACTGAAGCTTTCTTT | TRBJ1-1 | TRBD1 | NA | TRBV7-9
CASSSPYRDQPQHF | TGTGCCAGTAGTTCTCCCTATCGCGATCAGCCCCAGCATTTT | TRBJ1-5 | NA | NA | TRBV19
CATYLEGGRYTEAFF | TGTGCCACCTACCTAGAGGGGGGGAGGTACACTGAAGCTTTCTTT | TRBJ1-1 | NA | NA | TRBV2
CASSDQGTRLETQYF | TGTGCCAGCAGTGACCAGGGGACGCGGTTGGAGACCCAGTACTTC | TRBJ2-5 | NA | NA | TRBV25-1
CASSRDRVSSYGYTF | TGTGCCAGCAGCCGGGACAGGGTATCGAGCTATGGCTACACCTTC | TRBJ1-2 | TRBD1 | NA | TRBV7-8
CSVEGQGTNEKLFF | TGCAGCGTTGAGGGGCAGGGGACTAATGAAAAACTGTTTTTT | TRBJ1-4 | NA | NA | TRBV29-1
CASSTTGYNEQFF | TGTGCCAGCAGTACGACAGGGTACAATGAGCAGTTCTTC | TRBJ2-1 | TRBD1 | NA | TRBV7-9
CASSSNRGRADTQYF | TGTGCCAGCAGCTCTAACAGGGGGAGGGCAGATACGCAGTATTTT | TRBJ2-3 | NA | NA | TRBV5-5
CASSDSSRGYNEQFF | TGTGCCAGCAGTGACTCAAGCAGGGGATACAATGAGCAGTTCTTC | TRBJ2-1 | NA | few | TRBV6-4